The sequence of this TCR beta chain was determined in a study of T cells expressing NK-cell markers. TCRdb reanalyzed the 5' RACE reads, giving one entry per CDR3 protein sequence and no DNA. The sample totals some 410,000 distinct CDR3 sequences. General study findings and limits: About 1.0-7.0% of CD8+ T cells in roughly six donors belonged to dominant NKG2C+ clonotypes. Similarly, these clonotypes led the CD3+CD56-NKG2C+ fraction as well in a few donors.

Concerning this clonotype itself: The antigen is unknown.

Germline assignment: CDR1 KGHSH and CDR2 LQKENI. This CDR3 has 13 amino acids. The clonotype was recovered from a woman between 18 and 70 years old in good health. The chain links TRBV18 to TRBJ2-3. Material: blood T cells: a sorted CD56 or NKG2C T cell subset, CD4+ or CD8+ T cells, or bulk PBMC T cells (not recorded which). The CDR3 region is CASSALATDTQYF.